This T cell receptor (beta chain) emerged from a study of blood T cell repertoires in COVID-19 (dated by TCRdb to 2020 to 2022). For the wider study: Samples from collaborators originated in the United States, Italy and Spain and spanned both the acute and convalescent phases of COVID-19. The material from the prospective study consisted of cDNA or gDNA derived from T cells, B-cell-depleted T cells, or PBMCs. The dataset comprised deeply sampled blood TCRbeta repertoires from subjects exposed to, actively infected with, or recovered from COVID-19. The repertoires were made available in a free public database intended to serve as a resource for research on the immune response to SARS-CoV-2. Samples were obtained from the ongoing ImmuneRACE study (first 160 participants) and from 950 to 1,500 subjects provided by 6 global collaborators. Nearly every sample came with metadata listing a de-identified subject ID, COVID-19 status, age in years and sex. Where available, HLA class I and class II types were taken from metadata supplied by the sample provider and were not determined by assay-based typing.

TCRbeta CDR3 regions were amplified from genomic DNA using the immunoSEQ Assay, a bias-controlled multiplex PCR. In the authors' own workflow: Nucleated cell counts per sample were estimated from amplification of reference gene primers within the assay. To quantify the absolute abundance of each unique TCRbeta CDR3 rearrangement, sequence reads were collapsed and filtered. For each sample, productive Simpson clonality was calculated as the square root of Simpson's diversity index over productive rearrangements. As stored in TCRdb, this immuneACCESS dataset retains in-frame rearrangements with V and J assigned. A fraction of the clones does not appear; measured against another copy, unresolved V genes explain less than half of the discrepancy, and the remainder lacks a known reason. D and trimming come from the DNA, and the V and J calls and clone size come from that table. Counted in this sample were about 110,000 clones; 85% to 90% of them appeared once. The ten largest make up approximately 3.5% of the sample.

Findings and caveats that apply to the study as a whole: The amount of clinical and demographic metadata varied by source and participant and was provided uncurated.

Whole blood was collected in K2EDTA tubes by collaborating institutions according to the institutions' own protocols. For TCRbeta analysis, collaborator samples were shipped as frozen whole blood, as isolated PBMCs, or as DNA extracted from either sample type. On this clone itself: It lacks a known antigen. Base-call qualities are not available, and no considerably larger clone is one nucleotide away.

The CDR3 runs 14 residues from the cysteine to the phenylalanine. CDR3 DNA only is kept here, 42 bases in frame from base 1. V sheds 4 bases and J sheds 5 bases, leaving 15 bases between their ends. In the germline V gene, CDR1 corresponds to MNHEY and CDR2 to SVGEGT. This receptor was identified in a woman aged 45 to 65 with acute or convalescent COVID-19. This chain is built from TRBV6-2 or TRBV6-3 and TRBJ2-7; the D gene lacks a confident call. Specimen: peripheral blood. The CDR3 protein is CASSLDFGAHEQYF. The DNA is TGTGCCAGCAGTTTGGATTTTGGAGCCCACGAGCAGTACTTC.